The clone carrying this TCR beta chain was counted only a few times. Its matching antigen is unknown. This sample is part of a study of cytomegalovirus exposure and HLA in healthy donors. Findings and limits, study-wide: Most CMV-associated TCR beta chains were later found to appear HLA-restricted.

V lost 6 bases and J lost 5; bases outside the gene matches: 2. The CDR3 loop spans 13 amino acids. Per the germline V gene, CDR1 is MGHRA and CDR2 is YSYEKL. The study ran its PCR with 60 Vbeta and 13 Jbeta primers. TCRdb's table, derived via immunoSEQ multiplex PCR, lists solely in-frame clones and lacks some. This sample has about 63,000 clones, with 73% found just once. The sample comprised PBMCs. The chain has TRBV4-1 and TRBJ1-2; 11 bases match TRBD1. The sequence derives from a man between 50 and 59 years old in good health and CMV-seronegative. This chain's CDR3 is CASSRDRGYGYTF. For the CDR3, the DNA is TGCGCCAGCAGTCGGGACAGGGGGTATGGCTACACCTTC.